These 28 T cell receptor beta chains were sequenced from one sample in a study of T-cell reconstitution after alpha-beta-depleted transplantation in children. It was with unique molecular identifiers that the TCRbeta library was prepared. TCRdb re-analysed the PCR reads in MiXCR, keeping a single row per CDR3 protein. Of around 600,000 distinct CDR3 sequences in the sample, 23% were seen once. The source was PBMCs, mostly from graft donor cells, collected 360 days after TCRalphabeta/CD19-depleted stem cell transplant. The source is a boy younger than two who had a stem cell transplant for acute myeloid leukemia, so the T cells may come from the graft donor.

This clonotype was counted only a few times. CDR3 loop: CSVRDRANEKLFF. The DNA for the CDR3 is TGCAGCGTTCGGGACAGGGCTAATGAAAAACTGTTTTTT. The chain carries TRBV29-1 and TRBJ1-4; TRBD1 matches 9 bases. The CDR3 runs to 13 residues. Germline assignment: CDR1 SQVTM and CDR2 ANQGSEA. The trim removed 5 bases at V and 3 bases at J, leaving 1 base unmatched.

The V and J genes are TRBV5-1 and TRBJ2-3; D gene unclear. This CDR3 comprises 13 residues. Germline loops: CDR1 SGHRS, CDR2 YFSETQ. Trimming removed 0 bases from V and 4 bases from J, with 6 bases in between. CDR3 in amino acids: CASSLEAADTQYF. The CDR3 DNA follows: TGCGCCAGCAGCTTGGAGGCAGCAGATACGCAGTATTTT.

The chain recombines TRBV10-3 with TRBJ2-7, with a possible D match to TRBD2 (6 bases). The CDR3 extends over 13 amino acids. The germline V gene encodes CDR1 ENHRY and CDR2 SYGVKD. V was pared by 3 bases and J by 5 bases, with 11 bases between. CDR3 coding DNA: TGTGCCATCAGTGACGGAGGGAACGACGAGCAGTACTTC. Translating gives CAISDGGNDEQYF.

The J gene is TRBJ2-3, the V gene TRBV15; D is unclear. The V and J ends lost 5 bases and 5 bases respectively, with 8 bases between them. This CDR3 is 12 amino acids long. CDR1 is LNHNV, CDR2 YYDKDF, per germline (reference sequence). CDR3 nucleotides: TGTGCCACCAGCGAGTTCGGAGATACGCAGTATTTT. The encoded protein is CATSEFGDTQYF.

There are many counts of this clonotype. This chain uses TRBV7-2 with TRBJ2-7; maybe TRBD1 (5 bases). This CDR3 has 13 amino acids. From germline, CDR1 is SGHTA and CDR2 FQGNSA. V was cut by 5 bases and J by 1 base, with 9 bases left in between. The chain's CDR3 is CASSEQASYEQYF. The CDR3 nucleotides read TGTGCCAGCAGCGAACAGGCATCCTACGAGCAGTACTTC.

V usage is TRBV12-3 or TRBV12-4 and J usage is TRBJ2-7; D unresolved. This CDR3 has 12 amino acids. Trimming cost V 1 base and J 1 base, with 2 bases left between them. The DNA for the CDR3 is TGTGCCAGCAGTTTAGAGTCCTACGAGCAGTACTTC. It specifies CASSLESYEQYF.

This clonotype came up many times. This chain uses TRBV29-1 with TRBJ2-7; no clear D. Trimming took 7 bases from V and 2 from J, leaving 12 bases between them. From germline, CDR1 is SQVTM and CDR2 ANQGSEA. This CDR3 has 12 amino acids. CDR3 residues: CSAMTPPYEQYF. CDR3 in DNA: TGCAGCGCCATGACACCCCCCTACGAGCAGTACTTC.

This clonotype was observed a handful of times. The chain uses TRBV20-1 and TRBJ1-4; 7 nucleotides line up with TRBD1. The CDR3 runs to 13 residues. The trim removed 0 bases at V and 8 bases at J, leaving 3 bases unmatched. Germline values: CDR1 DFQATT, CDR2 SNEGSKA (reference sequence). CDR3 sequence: CSARDHRGEKLFF. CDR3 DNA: TGCAGTGCTAGAGATCACAGGGGCGAAAAACTGTTTTTT.

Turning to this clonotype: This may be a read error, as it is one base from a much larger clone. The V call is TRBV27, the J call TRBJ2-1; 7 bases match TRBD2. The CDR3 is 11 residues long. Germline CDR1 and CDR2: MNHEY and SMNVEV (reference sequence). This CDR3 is CSSGNYNEQFF. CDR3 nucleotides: TGTTCCAGCGGGAACTACAATGAGCAGTTCTTC.

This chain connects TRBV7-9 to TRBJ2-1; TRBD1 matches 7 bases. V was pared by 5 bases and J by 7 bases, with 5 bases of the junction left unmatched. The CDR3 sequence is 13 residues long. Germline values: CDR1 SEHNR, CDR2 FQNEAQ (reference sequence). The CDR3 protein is CASSGDSSNEQFF. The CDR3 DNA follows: TGTGCCAGCAGCGGGGACAGCTCGAATGAGCAGTTCTTC.

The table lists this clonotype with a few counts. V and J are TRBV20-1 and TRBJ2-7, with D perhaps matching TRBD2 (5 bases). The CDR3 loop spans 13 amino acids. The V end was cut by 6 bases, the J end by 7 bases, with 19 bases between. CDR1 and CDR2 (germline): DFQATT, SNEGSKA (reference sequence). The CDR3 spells CSASGSWSQEQYV. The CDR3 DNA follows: TGCAGTGCCTCGGGGTCGTGGTCTCAGGAGCAGTACGTC.

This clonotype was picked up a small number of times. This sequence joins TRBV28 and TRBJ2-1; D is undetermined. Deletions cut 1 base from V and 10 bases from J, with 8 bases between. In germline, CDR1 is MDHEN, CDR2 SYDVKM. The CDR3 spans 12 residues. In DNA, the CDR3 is TGTGCCAGCAGTTTATTCATGGGGGAGCAGTTCTTC. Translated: CASSLFMGEQFF. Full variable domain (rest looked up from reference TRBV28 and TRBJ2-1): DVKVTQSSRYLVKRTGEKVFLECVQDMDHENMFWYRQDPGLGLRLIYFSYDVKMKEKGDIPEGYSVSREKKERFSLILESASTNQTSMYLCASSLFMGEQFFGPGTRLTVL.

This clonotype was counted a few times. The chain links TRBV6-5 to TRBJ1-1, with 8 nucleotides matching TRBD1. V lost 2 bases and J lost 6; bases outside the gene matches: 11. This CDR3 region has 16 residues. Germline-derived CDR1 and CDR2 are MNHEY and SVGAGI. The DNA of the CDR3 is TGTGCCAGCAGTTACCTGTTCAGGACAGGGTGGGCTGAAGCTTTCTTT. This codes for CASSYLFRTGWAEAFF.

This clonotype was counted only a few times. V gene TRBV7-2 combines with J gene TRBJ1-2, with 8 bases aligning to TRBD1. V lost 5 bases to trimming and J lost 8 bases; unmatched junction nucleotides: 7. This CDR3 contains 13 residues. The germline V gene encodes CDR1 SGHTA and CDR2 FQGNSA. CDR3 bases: TGTGCCAGCAGCCTGGACAGGGAGGGGGGCTACACCTTC. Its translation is CASSLDREGGYTF.

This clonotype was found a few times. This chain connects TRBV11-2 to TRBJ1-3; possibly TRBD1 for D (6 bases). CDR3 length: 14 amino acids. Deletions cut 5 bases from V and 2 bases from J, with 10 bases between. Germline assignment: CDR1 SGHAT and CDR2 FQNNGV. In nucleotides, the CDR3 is TGTGCCAGCAGCCCTCGGACAGCTGGAAACACCATATATTTT. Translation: CASSPRTAGNTIYF.

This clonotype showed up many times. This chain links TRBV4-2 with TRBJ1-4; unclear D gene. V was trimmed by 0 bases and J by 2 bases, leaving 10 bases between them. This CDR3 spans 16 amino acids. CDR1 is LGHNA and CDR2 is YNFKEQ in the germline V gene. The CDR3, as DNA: TGTGCCAGCAGCCAAGATCGAAGGACCACTAATGAAAAACTGTTTTTT. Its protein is CASSQDRRTTNEKLFF.

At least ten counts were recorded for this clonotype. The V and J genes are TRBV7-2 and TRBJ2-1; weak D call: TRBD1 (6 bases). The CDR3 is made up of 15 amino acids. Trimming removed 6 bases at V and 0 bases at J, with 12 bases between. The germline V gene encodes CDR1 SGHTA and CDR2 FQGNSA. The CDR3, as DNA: TGTGCCAGCAGACCTACAGGGAGCTCCTACAATGAGCAGTTCTTC. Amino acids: CASRPTGSSYNEQFF. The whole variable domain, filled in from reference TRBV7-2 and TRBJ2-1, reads GAGVSQSPSNKVTEKGKDVELRCDPISGHTALYWYRQSLGQGLEFLIYFQGNSAPDKSGLPSDRFSAERTGGSVSTLTIQRTQQEDSAVYLCASRPTGSSYNEQFFGPGTRLTVL.

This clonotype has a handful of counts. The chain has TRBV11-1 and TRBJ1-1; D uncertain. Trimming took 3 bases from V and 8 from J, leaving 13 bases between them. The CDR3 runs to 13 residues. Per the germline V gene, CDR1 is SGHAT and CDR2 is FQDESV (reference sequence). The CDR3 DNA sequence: TGTGCCAGCAGCTTCTTACAGCCCACAGAAGCTTTCTTT. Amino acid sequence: CASSFLQPTEAFF.

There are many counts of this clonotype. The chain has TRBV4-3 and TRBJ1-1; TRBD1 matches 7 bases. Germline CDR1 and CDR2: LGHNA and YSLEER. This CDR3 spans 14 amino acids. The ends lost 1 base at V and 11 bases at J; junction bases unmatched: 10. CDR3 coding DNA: TGCGCCAGCAGCCAAGGACAGGGTGCCTCGGGGGCTTTCTTT. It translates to CASSQGQGASGAFF.

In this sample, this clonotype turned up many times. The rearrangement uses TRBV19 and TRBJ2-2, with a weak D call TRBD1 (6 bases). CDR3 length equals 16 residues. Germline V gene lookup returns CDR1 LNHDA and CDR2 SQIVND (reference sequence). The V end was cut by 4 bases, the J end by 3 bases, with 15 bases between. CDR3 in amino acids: CASSTTGRGDTGELFF. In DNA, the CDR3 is TGTGCCAGTAGTACAACAGGGCGTGGGGACACCGGGGAGCTGTTTTTT. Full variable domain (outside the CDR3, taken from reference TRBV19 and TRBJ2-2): DGGITQSPKYLFRKEGQNVTLSCEQNLNHDAMYWYRQDPGQGLRLIYYSQIVNDFQKGDIAEGYSVSREKKESFPLTVTSAQKNPTAFYLCASSTTGRGDTGELFFGEGSRLTVL.

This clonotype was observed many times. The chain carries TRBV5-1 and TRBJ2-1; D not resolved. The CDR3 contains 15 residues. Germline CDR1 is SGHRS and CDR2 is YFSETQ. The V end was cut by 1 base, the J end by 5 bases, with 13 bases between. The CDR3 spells CASSLSTARDNEQFF. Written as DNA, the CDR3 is TGCGCCAGCAGCTTGAGCACAGCGAGAGACAATGAGCAGTTCTTC.

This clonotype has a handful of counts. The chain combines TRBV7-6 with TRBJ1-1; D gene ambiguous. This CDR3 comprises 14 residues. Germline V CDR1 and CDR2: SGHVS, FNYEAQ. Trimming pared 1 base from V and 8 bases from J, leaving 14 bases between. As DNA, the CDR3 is TGTGCCAGCAGCTTAGAGGTACGGGGTACGGAAGCTTTCTTT. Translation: CASSLEVRGTEAFF.

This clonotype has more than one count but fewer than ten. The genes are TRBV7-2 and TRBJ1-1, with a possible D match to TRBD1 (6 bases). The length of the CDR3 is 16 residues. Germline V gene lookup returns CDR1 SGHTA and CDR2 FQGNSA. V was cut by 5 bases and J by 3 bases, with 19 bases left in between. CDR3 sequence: CASSISSRGRDTEAFF. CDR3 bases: TGTGCCAGCAGCATTAGTAGCAGGGGAAGGGACACTGAAGCTTTCTTT.

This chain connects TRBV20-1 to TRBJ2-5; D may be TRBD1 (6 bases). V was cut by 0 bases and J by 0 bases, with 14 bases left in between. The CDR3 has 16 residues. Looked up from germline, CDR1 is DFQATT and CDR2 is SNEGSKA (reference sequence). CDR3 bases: TGCAGTGCTAGAGATATCCAGGGGCAAAACCAAGAGACCCAGTACTTC. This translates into CSARDIQGQNQETQYF.

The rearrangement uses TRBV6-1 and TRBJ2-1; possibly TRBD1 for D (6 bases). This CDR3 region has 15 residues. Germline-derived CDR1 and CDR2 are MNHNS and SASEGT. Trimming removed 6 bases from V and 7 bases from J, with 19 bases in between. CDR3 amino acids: CASRHEGNRVNEQFF. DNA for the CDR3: TGTGCCAGCAGGCATGAGGGTAACAGGGTGAATGAGCAGTTCTTC.

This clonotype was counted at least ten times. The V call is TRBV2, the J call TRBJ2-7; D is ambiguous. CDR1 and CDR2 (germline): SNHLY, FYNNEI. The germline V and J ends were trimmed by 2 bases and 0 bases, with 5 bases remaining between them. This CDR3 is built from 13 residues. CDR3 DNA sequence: TGTGCCAGCAGTGAATTTGACTCCTACGAGCAGTACTTC. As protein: CASSEFDSYEQYF.

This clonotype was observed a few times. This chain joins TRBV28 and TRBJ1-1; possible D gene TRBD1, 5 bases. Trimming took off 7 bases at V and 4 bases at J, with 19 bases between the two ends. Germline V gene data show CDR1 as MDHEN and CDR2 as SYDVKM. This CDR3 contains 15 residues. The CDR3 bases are TGTGCCAGCACCTTCGACAGCGGGCACCCCACTGAAGCTTTCTTT. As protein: CASTFDSGHPTEAFF.

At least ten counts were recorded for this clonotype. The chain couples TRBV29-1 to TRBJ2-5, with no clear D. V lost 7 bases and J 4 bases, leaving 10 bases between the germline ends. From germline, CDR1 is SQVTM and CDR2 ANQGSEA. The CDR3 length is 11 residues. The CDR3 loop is CSAVWVETQYF. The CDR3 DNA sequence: TGCAGCGCCGTCTGGGTAGAGACCCAGTACTTC.